This T cell receptor beta chain appears in the sequencing data of a study of blood T cell repertoires in COVID-19. Overall study: The origin of the acute and convalescent COVID-19 samples was the United States, Italy and Spain. The analysed material was cDNA or gDNA that came from T cells, B-cell-depleted T cells, or PBMCs.

Participants were aged about 18 to 100 years, lived in some 23 US areas, and enrolled virtually. CDR3 size: 16 residues. V shed 5 bases, J shed 1 base, and the junction held 5 bases outside the gene matches. CDR1 MNHEY and CDR2 SMNVEV come from the germline V gene (reference sequence). Per the original data handling: Amplification of reference gene primers provided the estimated nucleated cell counts. TCRdb's table, derived via immunoSEQ multiplex PCR, lists solely in-frame clones and lacks some. The V and J calls and clone size come from that table; D and trimming were worked out from the DNA. Of some 250,000 clones in the sample, 70% to 90% were seen once.

This TCR was recovered from a woman aged 45-65 years who had recovered from COVID-19. The chain employs TRBV27 and TRBJ1-2, with 12 bases lining up with TRBD1. The source material was PBMCs or T cells enriched from blood (not recorded which). In nucleotides, the CDR3 is TGTGCCAGCAGTCCCCGGGACAGGGGGCGTAACTATGGCTACACCTTC. It encodes CASSPRDRGRNYGYTF.